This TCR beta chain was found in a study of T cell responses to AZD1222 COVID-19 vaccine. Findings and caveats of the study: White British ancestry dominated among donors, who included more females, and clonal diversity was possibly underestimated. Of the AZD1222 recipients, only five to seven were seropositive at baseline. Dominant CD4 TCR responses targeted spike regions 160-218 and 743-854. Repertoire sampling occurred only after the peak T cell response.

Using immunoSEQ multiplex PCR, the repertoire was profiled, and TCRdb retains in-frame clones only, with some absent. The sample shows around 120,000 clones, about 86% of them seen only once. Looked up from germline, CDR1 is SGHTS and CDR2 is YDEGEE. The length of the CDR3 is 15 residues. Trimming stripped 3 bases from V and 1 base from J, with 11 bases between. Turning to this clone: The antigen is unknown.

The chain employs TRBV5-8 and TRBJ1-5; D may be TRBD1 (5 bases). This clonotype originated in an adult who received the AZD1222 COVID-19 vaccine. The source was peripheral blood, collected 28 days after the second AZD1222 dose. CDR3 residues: CASSWGGRSNQPQHF. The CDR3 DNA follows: TGTGCCAGCAGCTGGGGGGGGAGGAGCAATCAGCCCCAGCATTTT.